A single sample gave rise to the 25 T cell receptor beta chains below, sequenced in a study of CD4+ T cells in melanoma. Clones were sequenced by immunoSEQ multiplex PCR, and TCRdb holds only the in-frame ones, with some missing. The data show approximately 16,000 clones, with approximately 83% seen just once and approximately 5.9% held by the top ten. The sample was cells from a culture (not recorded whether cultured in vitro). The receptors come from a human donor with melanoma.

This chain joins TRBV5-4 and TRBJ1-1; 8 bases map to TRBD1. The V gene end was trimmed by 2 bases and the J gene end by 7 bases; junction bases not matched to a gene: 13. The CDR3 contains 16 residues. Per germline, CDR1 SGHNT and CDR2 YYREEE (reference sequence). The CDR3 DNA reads TGTGCCAGCAGCTTCGGCAGGGGGCCTGGCTTGGGTGAAGCTTTCTTT. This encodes CASSFGRGPGLGEAFF.

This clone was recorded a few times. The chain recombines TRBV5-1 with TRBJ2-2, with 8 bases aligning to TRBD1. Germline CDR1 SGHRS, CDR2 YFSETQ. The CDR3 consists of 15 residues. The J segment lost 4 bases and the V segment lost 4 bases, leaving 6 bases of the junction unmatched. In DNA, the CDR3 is TGCGCCAGCAGCCTAACAGGGGGTCCCACCGGGGAGCTGTTTTTT. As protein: CASSLTGGPTGELFF.

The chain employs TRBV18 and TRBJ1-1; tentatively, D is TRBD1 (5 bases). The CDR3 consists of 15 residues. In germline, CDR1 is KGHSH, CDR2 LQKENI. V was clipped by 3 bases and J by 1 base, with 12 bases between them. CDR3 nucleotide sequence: TGTGCCAGCTCACCTATCAGGGTTCAGAACACTGAAGCTTTCTTT. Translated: CASSPIRVQNTEAFF. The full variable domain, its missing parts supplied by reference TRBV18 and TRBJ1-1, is NAGVMQNPRHLVRRRGQEARLRCSPMKGHSHVYWYRQLPEEGLKFMVYLQKENIIDESGMPKERFSAEFPKEGPSILRIQQVVRGDSAAYFCASSPIRVQNTEAFFGQGTRLTVV.

The CDR3, as DNA: TGTGCCAGCAGCTCAAAAAAAGGTTACCGGGACAGACTTTGGGAGACCCAGTACTTC. It codes for CASSSKKGYRDRLWETQYF. V usage is TRBV5-4 and J usage is TRBJ2-5; 7 positions match TRBD1. CDR1 is SGHNT and CDR2 is YYREEE in the germline V gene (reference sequence). Germline trimming cut 3 bases from V and 5 bases from J; bases unmatched to any gene: 22. This CDR3 spans 19 amino acids.

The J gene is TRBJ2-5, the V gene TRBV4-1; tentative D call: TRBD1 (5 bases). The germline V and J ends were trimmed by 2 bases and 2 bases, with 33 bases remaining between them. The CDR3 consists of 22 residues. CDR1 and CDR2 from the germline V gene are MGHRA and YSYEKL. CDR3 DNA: TGCGCCAGCAGCCAACCAGGGTTCGTGGGCGGACAACCATCACACACACAAGAGACCCAGTACTTC. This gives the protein CASSQPGFVGGQPSHTQETQYF.

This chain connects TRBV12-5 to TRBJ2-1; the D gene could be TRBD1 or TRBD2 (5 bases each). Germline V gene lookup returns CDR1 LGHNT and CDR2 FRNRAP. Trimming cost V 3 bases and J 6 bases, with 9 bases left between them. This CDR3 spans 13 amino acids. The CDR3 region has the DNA TGTGCTAGTGGTTTTCGGGGCCGCAATGAGCAGTTCTTC. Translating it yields CASGFRGRNEQFF.

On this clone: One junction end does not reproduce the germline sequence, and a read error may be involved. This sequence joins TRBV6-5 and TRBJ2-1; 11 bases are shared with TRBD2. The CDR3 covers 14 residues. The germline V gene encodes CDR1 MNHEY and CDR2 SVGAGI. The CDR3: CANSRLAGPNEQFF. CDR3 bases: TGTGCCAACAGTAGACTAGCGGGGCCCAATGAGCAGTTCTTC.

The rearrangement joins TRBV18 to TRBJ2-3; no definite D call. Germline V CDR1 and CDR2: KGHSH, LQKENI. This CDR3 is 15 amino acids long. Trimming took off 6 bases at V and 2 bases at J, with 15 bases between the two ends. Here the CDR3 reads CASSRLGTNTDTQYF. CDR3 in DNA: TGTGCCAGCTCGCGCCTCGGAACTAACACAGATACGCAGTATTTT.

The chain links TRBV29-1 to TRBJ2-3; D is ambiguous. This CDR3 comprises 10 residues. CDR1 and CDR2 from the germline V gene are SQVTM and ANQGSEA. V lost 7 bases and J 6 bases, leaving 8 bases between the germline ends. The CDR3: CSGGWDTQYF. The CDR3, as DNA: TGCAGCGGCGGCTGGGATACGCAGTATTTT.

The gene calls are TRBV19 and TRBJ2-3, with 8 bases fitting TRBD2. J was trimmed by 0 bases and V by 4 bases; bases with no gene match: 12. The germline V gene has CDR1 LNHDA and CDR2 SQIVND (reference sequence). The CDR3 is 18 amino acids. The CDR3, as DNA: TGTGCCAGTAGTAAGAGGAGGGAGGCTAGCGGGAGCACAGATACGCAGTATTTT. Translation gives CASSKRREASGSTDTQYF.

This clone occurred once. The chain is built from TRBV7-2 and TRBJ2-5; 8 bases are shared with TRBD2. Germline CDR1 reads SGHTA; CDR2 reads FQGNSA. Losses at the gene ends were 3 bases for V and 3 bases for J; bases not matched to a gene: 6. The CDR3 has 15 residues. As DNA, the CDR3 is TGTGCCAGCAGCTTTCAGCGGGGGAGCGAAGAGACCCAGTACTTC. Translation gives CASSFQRGSEETQYF.

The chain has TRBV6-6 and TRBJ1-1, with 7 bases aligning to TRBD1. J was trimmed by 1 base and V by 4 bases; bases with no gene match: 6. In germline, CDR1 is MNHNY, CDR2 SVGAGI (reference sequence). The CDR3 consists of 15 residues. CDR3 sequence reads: CASSSGQVGNTEAFF. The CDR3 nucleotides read TGTGCCAGCAGTTCCGGACAGGTGGGGAACACTGAAGCTTTCTTT.

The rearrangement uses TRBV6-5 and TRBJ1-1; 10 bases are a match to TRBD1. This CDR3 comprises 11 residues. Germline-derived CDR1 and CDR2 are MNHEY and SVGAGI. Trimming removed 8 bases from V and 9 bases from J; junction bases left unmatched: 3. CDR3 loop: CASYDRGQAFF. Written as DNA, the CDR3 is TGTGCCAGCTACGACAGGGGGCAAGCTTTCTTT.

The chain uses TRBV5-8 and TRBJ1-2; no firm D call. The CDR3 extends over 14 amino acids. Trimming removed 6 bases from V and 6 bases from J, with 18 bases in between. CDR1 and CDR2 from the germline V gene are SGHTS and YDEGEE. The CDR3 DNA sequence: TGTGCCAGCATCCGAGGTCTGGGAAGTCATGGCTACACCTTC. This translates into CASIRGLGSHGYTF. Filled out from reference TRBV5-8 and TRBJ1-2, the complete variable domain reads EAGVTQSPTHLIKTRGQQATLRCSPISGHTSVYWYQQALGLGLQFLLWYDEGEERNRGNFPPRFSGRQFPNYSSELNVNALELEDSALYLCASIRGLGSHGYTFGSGTRLTVV.

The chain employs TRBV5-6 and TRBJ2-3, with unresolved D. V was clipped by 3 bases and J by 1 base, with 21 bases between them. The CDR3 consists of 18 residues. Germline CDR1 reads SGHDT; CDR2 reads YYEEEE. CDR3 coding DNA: TGTGCCAGCAGCTCCCTGGTGGAGACACAGATTCGCACAGATACGCAGTATTTT. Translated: CASSSLVETQIRTDTQYF.

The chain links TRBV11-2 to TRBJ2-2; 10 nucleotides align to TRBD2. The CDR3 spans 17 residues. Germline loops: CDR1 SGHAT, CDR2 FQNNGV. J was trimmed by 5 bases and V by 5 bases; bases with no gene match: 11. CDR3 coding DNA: TGTGCCAGCAGCGAGCCAGCGGGGGGGCCTCGGACCGGGGAGCTGTTTTTT. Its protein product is CASSEPAGGPRTGELFF. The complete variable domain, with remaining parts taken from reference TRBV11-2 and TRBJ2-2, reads EAGVAQSPRYKIIEKRQSVAFWCNPISGHATLYWYQQILGQGPKLLIQFQNNGVVDDSQLPKDRFSAERLKGVDSTLKIQPAKLEDSAVYLCASSEPAGGPRTGELFFGEGSRLTVL.

The CDR3 sequence: CAISVILTSGALTDTQYF. The DNA for the CDR3 is TGTGCCATCAGTGTAATATTGACTAGCGGGGCTTTAACAGATACGCAGTATTTT. The V gene is TRBV10-3, the J gene TRBJ2-3; 11 positions match TRBD2. CDR1 ENHRY and CDR2 SYGVKD come from the germline V gene. CDR3 length: 18 amino acids. Trimming at V came to 4 bases and at J to 3 bases, leaving 12 bases not matched to a gene.

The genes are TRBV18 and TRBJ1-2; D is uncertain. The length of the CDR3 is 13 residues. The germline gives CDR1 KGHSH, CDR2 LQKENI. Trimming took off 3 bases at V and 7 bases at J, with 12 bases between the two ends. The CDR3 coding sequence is TGTGCCAGCTCACCCGACGCGGCCCGTGGCTACACCTTC. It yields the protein CASSPDAARGYTF.

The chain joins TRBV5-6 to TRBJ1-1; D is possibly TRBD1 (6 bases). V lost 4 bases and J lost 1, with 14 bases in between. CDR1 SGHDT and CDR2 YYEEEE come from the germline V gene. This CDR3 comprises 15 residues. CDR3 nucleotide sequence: TGTGCCAGCAGCCAAGGGGGGGGATGGAACACTGAAGCTTTCTTT. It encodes CASSQGGGWNTEAFF.

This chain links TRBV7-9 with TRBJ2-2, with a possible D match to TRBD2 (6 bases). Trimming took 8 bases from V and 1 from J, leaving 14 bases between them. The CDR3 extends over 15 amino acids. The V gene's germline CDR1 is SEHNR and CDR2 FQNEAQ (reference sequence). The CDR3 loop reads CASALTSLNTGELFF. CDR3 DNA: TGTGCCAGCGCACTTACTAGCCTGAACACCGGGGAGCTGTTTTTT. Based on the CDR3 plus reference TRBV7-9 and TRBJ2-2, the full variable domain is DTGVSQNPRHKITKRGQNVTFRCDPISEHNRLYWYRQTLGQGPEFLTYFQNEAQLEKSRLLSDRFSAERPKGSFSTLEIQRTEQGDSAMYLCASALTSLNTGELFFGEGSRLTVL.

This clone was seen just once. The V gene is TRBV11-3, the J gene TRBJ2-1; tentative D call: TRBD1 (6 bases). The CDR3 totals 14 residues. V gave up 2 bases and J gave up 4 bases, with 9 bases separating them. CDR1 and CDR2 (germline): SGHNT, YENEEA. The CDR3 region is CASSLQGHYNEQFF. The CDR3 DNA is TGTGCCAGCAGCTTACAGGGGCATTACAATGAGCAGTTCTTC.

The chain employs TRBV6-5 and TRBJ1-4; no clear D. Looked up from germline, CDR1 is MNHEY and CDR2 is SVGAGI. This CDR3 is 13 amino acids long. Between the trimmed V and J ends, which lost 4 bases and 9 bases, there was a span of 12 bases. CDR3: CASSSVPLKKLFF. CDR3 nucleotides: TGTGCCAGCAGTTCGGTACCTCTGAAAAAACTGTTTTTT.

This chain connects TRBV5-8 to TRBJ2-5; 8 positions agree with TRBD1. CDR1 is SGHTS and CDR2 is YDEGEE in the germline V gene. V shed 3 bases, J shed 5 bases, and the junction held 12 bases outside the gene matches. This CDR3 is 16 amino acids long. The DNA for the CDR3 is TGTGCCAGCAGCTCGGGACGGACAGGGTTCACGGAGACCCAGTACTTC. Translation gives CASSSGRTGFTETQYF.

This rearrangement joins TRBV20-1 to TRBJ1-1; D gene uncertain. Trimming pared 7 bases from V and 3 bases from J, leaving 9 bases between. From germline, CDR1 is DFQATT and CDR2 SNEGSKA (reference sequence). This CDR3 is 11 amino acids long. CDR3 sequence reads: CSGVSDTEAFF. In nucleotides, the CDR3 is TGCAGTGGAGTCAGCGACACTGAAGCTTTCTTT.

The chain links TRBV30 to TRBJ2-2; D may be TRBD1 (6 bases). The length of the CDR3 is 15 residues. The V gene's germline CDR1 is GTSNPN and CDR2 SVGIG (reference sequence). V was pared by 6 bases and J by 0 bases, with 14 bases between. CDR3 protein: CACPSRTANTGELFF. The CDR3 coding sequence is TGTGCCTGTCCCTCCCGGACAGCGAACACCGGGGAGCTGTTTTTT.